One sample yielded the 19 T cell receptor beta chains listed below, sequenced in a study of shared clonotypes between healthy human individuals (dated by TCRdb to 2018 to 2021). Libraries were constructed by the immunoSEQ multiplex PCR assay. TCRdb retrieved this table from immuneACCESS and kept in-frame rearrangements only. Not all clones are present; in checked studies, unresolved V genes account for under half, and no reason is known for the remainder. This sample has roughly 2.1 million clones in its table, and just over 90% of those were observed once. The top ten constitute over 1.5% of the sample. CD8 naive samples were CD45RO-negative cells positively selected for CCR7, giving a CD45RA+CCR7+ population that excluded TemRA cells. The sample taken for sequencing was naive CD8+ T cells from PBMCs. The cell subset or site label corresponds to: CD45RA+CCR7+. These receptors all come from a man younger than 35 in good health. Some clones in this sample may be carry-over from other donors' samples.

The table lists this clone with a few counts. The V gene is TRBV28, the J gene TRBJ1-5, with D hard to call. The CDR3 loop spans 14 amino acids. Trimming shortened V by 7 bases and J by 6 bases, and 16 bases separated the two germline ends. Germline CDR1 is MDHEN and CDR2 is SYDVKM. CDR3 residues: CASNPPIGVQPQHF. DNA for the CDR3: TGTGCCAGCAACCCCCCGATCGGGGTTCAGCCCCAGCATTTT.

V usage is TRBV7-9 and J usage is TRBJ2-2, with 15 bases fitting TRBD2. V was clipped by 5 bases and J by 6 bases; unmatched bases: 13. The germline gives CDR1 SEHNR, CDR2 FQNEAQ (reference sequence). The CDR3 contains 19 residues. In DNA, the CDR3 is TGTGCCAGCAGCAACCCTCCGGGACTAGCGGGGGGCCCCGCCGGGGAGCTGTTTTTT. Translation gives CASSNPPGLAGGPAGELFF.

This clone occurred once. Other DNA sequences in the same sample also yield this CDR3. The CDR3 reads CATSRAVNTEAFF. The CDR3 DNA reads TGTGCCACCAGCAGAGCAGTGAACACTGAAGCTTTCTTT. The chain recombines TRBV15 with TRBJ1-1; unclear D gene. Germline loops: CDR1 LNHNV, CDR2 YYDKDF (reference sequence). This CDR3 is built from 13 residues. V was trimmed by 1 base and J by 0 bases, leaving 3 bases between them.

Here the CDR3 reads CASSLDGTNYGYTF. CDR3 DNA sequence: TGTGCCAGCAGCTTAGATGGAACTAACTATGGCTACACCTTC. This chain connects TRBV7-9 to TRBJ1-2; D call uncertain. In germline, CDR1 is SEHNR, CDR2 FQNEAQ (reference sequence). The CDR3 is made up of 14 amino acids. With 1 base removed from V and 0 bases from J, the gap between germline ends came to 6 bases.

The chain couples TRBV14 to TRBJ2-2, with 10 bases aligning to TRBD1. CDR3 length: 18 amino acids. J gave up 4 bases and V 2 bases, and 10 bases lay outside the gene matches. The germline CDR1 and CDR2 sequences are SGHDN and FVKESK. The CDR3 DNA sequence: TGTGCCAGCAGCCAAACAGTCCGTCGGACAGGGGGCACCGGGGAGCTGTTTTTT. This translates into CASSQTVRRTGGTGELFF.

V gene TRBV9 combines with J gene TRBJ2-5; a weak D match, TRBD2 (5 bases). The CDR3 is made up of 17 amino acids. Trimming pared 4 bases from V and 5 bases from J, leaving 24 bases between. Germline V gives CDR1 SGDLS, CDR2 YYNGEE. The CDR3: CASSTRSPGSEKETQYF. As DNA, the CDR3 is TGTGCCAGCAGCACCCGATCCCCGGGGTCTGAAAAGGAGACCCAGTACTTC. The variable domain in full, with the rest retrieved from reference TRBV9 and TRBJ2-5, is DSGVTQTPKHLITATGQRVTLRCSPRSGDLSVYWYQQSLDQGLQFLIQYYNGEERAKGNILERFSAQQFPDLHSELNLSSLELGDSALYFCASSTRSPGSEKETQYFGPGTRLLVL.

The chain employs TRBV12-5 and TRBJ1-2, with D possibly matching TRBD1 (6 bases). The V and J ends lost 6 bases and 4 bases respectively, with 15 bases between them. This CDR3 region has 14 residues. Germline V gene data show CDR1 as LGHNT and CDR2 as FRNRAP. The CDR3 DNA sequence: TGTGCTAGTGGACATAACAGGGTGGGCTATGGCTACACCTTC. Its protein product is CASGHNRVGYGYTF.

The chain joins TRBV7-2 to TRBJ2-7; 8 bases are shared with TRBD1. Germline assignment: CDR1 SGHTA and CDR2 FQGNSA. This CDR3 comprises 14 residues. Trimming removed 5 bases from V and 3 bases from J; junction bases left unmatched: 6. CDR3 nucleotide sequence: TGTGCCAGCAGCCCTAGAGGACAGGGCTACGAGCAGTACTTC. Its protein product is CASSPRGQGYEQYF.

J is TRBJ2-7 and V is TRBV5-1, with 11 nucleotides matching TRBD2. Trimming took 4 bases from V and 6 from J; bases not matched to a gene: 9. Germline V gives CDR1 SGHRS, CDR2 YFSETQ. CDR3 length: 15 residues. The CDR3 DNA is TGCGCCAGCAGCCCCCACCCAGGACTAGCGGGCGAGCAGTACTTC. This encodes CASSPHPGLAGEQYF.

The chain joins TRBV28 to TRBJ2-1; D gene unclear. Germline assignment: CDR1 MDHEN and CDR2 SYDVKM. The CDR3 totals 13 residues. Trimming took 4 bases from V and 8 from J, leaving 12 bases between them. The DNA for the CDR3 is TGTGCCAGCAGTTCGATAAGGACCTATGAGCAGTTCTTC. Its translation is CASSSIRTYEQFF.

Only one count was recorded for this clone. This chain connects TRBV11-2 to TRBJ2-7, with TRBD1 matching over 8 bases. With V trimmed by 0 bases and J by 3 bases, 4 bases remained unmatched. This CDR3 is built from 15 residues. CDR1 and CDR2 (germline): SGHAT, FQNNGV. CDR3 bases: TGTGCCAGCAGCTTAGAGGACAGGGTCGGCTACGAGCAGTACTTC. This sequence encodes CASSLEDRVGYEQYF.

This chain joins TRBV5-1 and TRBJ2-7; D uncertain. This CDR3 region has 14 residues. The germline CDR1 and CDR2 sequences are SGHRS and YFSETQ. V shed 4 bases and J shed 6 bases, with 17 bases lying between them. CDR3 in amino acids: CASSPLLDPGEQYF. The CDR3 DNA follows: TGCGCCAGCAGCCCCTTGTTAGACCCCGGCGAGCAGTACTTC.

V and J are TRBV2 and TRBJ2-1, with 12 bases aligning to TRBD2. Looked up from germline, CDR1 is SNHLY and CDR2 is FYNNEI. The CDR3 contains 16 residues. The ends lost 7 bases at V and 7 bases at J; junction bases unmatched: 11. The CDR3 nucleotides read TGTGCCAGCAAGCCGACTAGCGGGAGCATTAGAAATGAGCAGTTCTTC. Translating it yields CASKPTSGSIRNEQFF.

The rearrangement links TRBV5-4 to TRBJ1-2; D gene ambiguous. Trimming stripped 0 bases from V and 5 bases from J, with 11 bases between. The CDR3 covers 14 residues. From germline, CDR1 is SGHNT and CDR2 YYREEE (reference sequence). The CDR3 protein is CASSLGPSAYGYTF. In nucleotides, the CDR3 is TGTGCCAGCAGCTTGGGCCCATCGGCGTATGGCTACACCTTC.

For the CDR3, the DNA is TGTGCCAGCAGTCCCCAGACAGGGCCCACCGACGAGCAGTACTTC. Translation: CASSPQTGPTDEQYF. The V and J genes are TRBV6-6 and TRBJ2-7; 7 nucleotides agree with TRBD1. J was trimmed by 5 bases and V by 5 bases; bases with no gene match: 12. The germline CDR1 and CDR2 sequences are MNHNY and SVGAGI (reference sequence). The CDR3 contains 15 residues.

The rearrangement joins TRBV25-1 to TRBJ2-3; 8 nucleotides agree with TRBD1. The CDR3 covers 14 residues. Germline CDR1 reads MGHDK; CDR2 reads SYGVNS. V lost 4 bases, J lost 7 bases, and 7 bases stayed unmatched. CDR3 region: CASSGDQGANTQYF. DNA for the CDR3: TGTGCCAGCAGTGGGGACCAGGGGGCGAATACGCAGTATTTT.

The rearrangement links TRBV2 to TRBJ2-7; 9 bases are a match to TRBD1. The CDR3 spans 16 residues. The junction had 16 bases not matched to a gene; V was cut back by 7 bases and J by 6 bases. The V gene's germline CDR1 is SNHLY and CDR2 FYNNEI. CDR3 protein: CASKHPGQGTGGEQYF. The CDR3, as DNA: TGTGCCAGCAAGCATCCGGGACAGGGTACGGGAGGCGAGCAGTACTTC.

V and J are TRBV11-2 and TRBJ2-1, with D hard to call. Germline V CDR1 and CDR2: SGHAT, FQNNGV. The V end lost 1 base, the J end lost 2 bases, and 3 bases lay between the germline ends. This CDR3 comprises 13 residues. The CDR3 reads CASSLVAYNEQFF. CDR3 bases: TGTGCCAGCAGCTTAGTCGCCTACAATGAGCAGTTCTTC. The entire variable domain, with the rest obtained from reference TRBV11-2 and TRBJ2-1, is as follows: EAGVAQSPRYKIIEKRQSVAFWCNPISGHATLYWYQQILGQGPKLLIQFQNNGVVDDSQLPKDRFSAERLKGVDSTLKIQPAKLEDSAVYLCASSLVAYNEQFFGPGTRLTVL.

The chain is built from TRBV7-9 and TRBJ2-1; TRBD2 aligns across 10 bases. Germline V gives CDR1 SEHNR, CDR2 FQNEAQ (reference sequence). J was trimmed by 8 bases and V by 5 bases; bases with no gene match: 9. The length of the CDR3 is 15 residues. The CDR3 DNA reads TGTGCCAGCAGCCGCCCGGGACTAGCGATGCATGAGCAGTTCTTC. It translates to CASSRPGLAMHEQFF. Looking up the rest from reference TRBV7-9 and TRBJ2-1 gives the full variable domain: DTGVSQNPRHKITKRGQNVTFRCDPISEHNRLYWYRQTLGQGPEFLTYFQNEAQLEKSRLLSDRFSAERPKGSFSTLEIQRTEQGDSAMYLCASSRPGLAMHEQFFGPGTRLTVL.